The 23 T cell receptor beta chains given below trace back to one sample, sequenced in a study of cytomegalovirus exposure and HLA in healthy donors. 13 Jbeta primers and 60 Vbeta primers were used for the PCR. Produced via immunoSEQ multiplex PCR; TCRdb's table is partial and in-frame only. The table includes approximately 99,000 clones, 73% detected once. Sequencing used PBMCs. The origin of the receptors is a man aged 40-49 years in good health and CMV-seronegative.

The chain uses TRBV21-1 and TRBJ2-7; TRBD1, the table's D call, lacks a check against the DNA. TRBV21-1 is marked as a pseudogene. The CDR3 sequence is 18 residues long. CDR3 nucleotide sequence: TGTGCCAGCAGCAAGACCCCGGGACACCGAACCACCCCCTACGAGCAGTACTTC. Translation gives CASSKTPGHRTTPYEQYF.

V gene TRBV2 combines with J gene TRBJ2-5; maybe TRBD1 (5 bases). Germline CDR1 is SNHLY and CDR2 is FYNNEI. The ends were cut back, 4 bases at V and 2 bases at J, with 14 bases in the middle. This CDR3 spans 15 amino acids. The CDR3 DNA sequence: TGTGCCAGCAGTGGGAATAGGGGCGCGCAAGAGACCCAGTACTTC. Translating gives CASSGNRGAQETQYF.

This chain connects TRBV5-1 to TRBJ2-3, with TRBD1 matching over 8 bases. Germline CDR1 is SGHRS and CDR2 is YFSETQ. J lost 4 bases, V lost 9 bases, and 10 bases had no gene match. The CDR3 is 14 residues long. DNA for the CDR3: TGCGCCACCCAAACCACAGGGGGTTCAGATACGCAGTATTTT. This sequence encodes CATQTTGGSDTQYF.

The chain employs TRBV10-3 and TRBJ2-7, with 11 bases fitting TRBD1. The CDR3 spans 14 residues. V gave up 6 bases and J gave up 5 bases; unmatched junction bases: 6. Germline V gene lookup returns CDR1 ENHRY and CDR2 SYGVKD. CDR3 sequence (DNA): TGTGCCATCAGGGGACAGGGGGGTAAGAACGAGCAGTACTTC. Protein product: CAIRGQGGKNEQYF.

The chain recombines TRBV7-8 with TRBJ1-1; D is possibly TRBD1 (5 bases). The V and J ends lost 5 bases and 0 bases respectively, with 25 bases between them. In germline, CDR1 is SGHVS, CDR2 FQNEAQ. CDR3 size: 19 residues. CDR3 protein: CASSRIWSGDRALNTEAFF. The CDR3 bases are TGTGCCAGCAGCCGAATATGGTCGGGGGATCGAGCGTTGAACACTGAAGCTTTCTTT.

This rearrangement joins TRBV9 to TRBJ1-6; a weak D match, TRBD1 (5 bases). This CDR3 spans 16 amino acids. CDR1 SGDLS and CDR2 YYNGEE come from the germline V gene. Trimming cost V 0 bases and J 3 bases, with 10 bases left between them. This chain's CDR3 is CASSVAGGNYNSPLHF. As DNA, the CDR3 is TGTGCCAGCAGCGTAGCGGGGGGAAACTATAATTCACCCCTCCACTTT.

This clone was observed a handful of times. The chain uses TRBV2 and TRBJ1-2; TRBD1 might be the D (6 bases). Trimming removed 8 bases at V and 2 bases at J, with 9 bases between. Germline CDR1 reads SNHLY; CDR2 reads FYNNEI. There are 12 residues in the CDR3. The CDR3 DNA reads TGTGCCAGCGGGGACATGAACTATGGCTACACCTTC. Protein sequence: CASGDMNYGYTF.

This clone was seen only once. CDR3 in amino acids: CASSFGQGFLYEQYF. In DNA form, the CDR3 reads TGTGCCAGCAGCTTCGGACAGGGGTTTCTCTACGAGCAGTACTTC. The rearrangement links TRBV13 to TRBJ2-7; 9 bases are a match to TRBD1. Germline-derived CDR1 and CDR2 are PRHDT and FYEKMQ (reference sequence). This CDR3 spans 15 amino acids. V lost 3 bases and J lost 3; bases outside the gene matches: 6.

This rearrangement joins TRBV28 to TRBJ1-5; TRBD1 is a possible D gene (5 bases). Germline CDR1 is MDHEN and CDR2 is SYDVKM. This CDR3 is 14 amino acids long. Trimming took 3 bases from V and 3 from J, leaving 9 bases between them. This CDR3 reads CASSLTEFNQPQHF. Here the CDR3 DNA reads TGTGCCAGCAGTTTGACAGAGTTCAATCAGCCCCAGCATTTT.

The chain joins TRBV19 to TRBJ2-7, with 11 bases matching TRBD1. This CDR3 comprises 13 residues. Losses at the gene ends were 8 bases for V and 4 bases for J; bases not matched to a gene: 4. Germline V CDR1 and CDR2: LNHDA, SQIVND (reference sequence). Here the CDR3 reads CASGQGAFYEQYF. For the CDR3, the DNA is TGTGCCAGTGGACAGGGGGCTTTTTACGAGCAGTACTTC.

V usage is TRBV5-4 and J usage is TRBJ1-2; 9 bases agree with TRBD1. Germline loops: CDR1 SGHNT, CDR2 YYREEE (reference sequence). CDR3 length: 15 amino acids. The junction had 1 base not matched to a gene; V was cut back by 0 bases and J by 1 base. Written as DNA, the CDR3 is TGTGCCAGCAGCTTGGGGACAGGGGATAACTATGGCTACACCTTC. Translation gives CASSLGTGDNYGYTF.

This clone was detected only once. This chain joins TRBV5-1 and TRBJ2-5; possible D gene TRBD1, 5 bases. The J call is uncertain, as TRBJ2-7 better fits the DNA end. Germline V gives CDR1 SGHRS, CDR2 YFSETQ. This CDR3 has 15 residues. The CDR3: CASSLVQQDTYEQYF. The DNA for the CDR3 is TGCGCCAGCAGCTTGGTTCAACAGGATACCTACGAGCAGTACTTC.

DNA for the CDR3: TGTGCCAGCAAAAGGACAGGGGGCACAGATACGCAGTATTTT. This gives the protein CASKRTGGTDTQYF. The chain joins TRBV6-1 to TRBJ2-3, with 9 bases matching TRBD1. From germline, CDR1 is MNHNS and CDR2 SASEGT. The CDR3 sequence is 14 residues long. V was clipped by 7 bases and J by 1 base; unmatched bases: 3.

CDR3 sequence: CSAGRVSGGFF. For the CDR3, the DNA is TGCAGTGCTGGCAGGGTCTCCGGTGGGTTCTTC. The genes are TRBV20-1 and TRBJ2-1, with D perhaps matching TRBD1 (5 bases). Germline-derived CDR1 and CDR2 are DFQATT and SNEGSKA (reference sequence). Deletions cut 5 bases from V and 15 bases from J, with 17 bases between. This CDR3 spans 11 amino acids.

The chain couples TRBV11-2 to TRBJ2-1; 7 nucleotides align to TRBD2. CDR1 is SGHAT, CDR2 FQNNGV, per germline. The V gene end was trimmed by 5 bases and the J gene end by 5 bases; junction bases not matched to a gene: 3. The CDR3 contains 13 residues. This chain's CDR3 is CASSSGTNNEQFF. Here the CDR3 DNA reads TGTGCCAGCAGCAGCGGGACTAACAATGAGCAGTTCTTC.

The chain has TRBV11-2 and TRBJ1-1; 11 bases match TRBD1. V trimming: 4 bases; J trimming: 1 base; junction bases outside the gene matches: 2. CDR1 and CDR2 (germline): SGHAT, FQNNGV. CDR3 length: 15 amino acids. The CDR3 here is CASSWGTGGNTEAFF. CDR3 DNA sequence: TGTGCCAGCAGCTGGGGGACAGGGGGGAACACTGAAGCTTTCTTT.

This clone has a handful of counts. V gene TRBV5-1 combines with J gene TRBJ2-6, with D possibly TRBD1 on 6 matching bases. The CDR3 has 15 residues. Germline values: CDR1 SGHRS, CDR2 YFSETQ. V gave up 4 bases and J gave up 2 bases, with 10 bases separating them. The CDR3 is CASSDRKTGANVLTF. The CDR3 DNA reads TGCGCCAGCAGCGACAGGAAGACTGGGGCCAACGTCCTGACTTTC. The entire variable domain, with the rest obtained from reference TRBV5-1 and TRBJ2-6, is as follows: KAGVTQTPRYLIKTRGQQVTLSCSPISGHRSVSWYQQTPGQGLQFLFEYFSETQRNKGNFPGRFSGRQFSNSRSEMNVSTLELGDSALYLCASSDRKTGANVLTFGAGSRLTVL.

CDR3 sequence: CASSPLGGFGRETQYF. CDR3 DNA: TGCGCCAGCAGCCCGCTCGGGGGTTTCGGGAGGGAGACCCAGTACTTC. The chain employs TRBV5-1 and TRBJ2-5, with 7 positions matching TRBD2. This CDR3 is 16 amino acids long. CDR1 and CDR2 (germline): SGHRS, YFSETQ. The V and J ends lost 4 bases and 5 bases, in that order; junction bases with no gene match: 14.

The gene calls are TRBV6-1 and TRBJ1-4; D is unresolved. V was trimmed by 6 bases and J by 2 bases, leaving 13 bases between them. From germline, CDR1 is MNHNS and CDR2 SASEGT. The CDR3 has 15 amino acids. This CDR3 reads CASSGRGSTNEKLFF. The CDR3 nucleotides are TGTGCCAGCAGCGGCAGAGGGTCGACTAATGAAAAACTGTTTTTT.

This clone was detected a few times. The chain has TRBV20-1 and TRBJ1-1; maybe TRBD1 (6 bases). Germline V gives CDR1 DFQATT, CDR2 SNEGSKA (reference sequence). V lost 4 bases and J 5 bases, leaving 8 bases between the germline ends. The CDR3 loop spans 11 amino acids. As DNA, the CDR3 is TGCAGTGCTACCAGGGGTACTGAAGCTTTCTTT. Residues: CSATRGTEAFF.

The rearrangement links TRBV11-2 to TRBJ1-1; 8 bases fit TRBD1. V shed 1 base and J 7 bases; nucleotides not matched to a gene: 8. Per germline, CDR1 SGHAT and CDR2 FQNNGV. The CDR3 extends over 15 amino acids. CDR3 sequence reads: CASSLVWTGNSEAFF. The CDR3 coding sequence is TGTGCCAGCAGCTTAGTCTGGACAGGGAATAGTGAAGCTTTCTTT.

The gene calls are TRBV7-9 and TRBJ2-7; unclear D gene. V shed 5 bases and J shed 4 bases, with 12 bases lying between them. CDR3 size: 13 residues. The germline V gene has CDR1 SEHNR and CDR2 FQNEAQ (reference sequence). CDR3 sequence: CASSPGDGYEQYF. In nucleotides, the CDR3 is TGTGCCAGCAGCCCCGGAGACGGGTACGAGCAGTACTTC.

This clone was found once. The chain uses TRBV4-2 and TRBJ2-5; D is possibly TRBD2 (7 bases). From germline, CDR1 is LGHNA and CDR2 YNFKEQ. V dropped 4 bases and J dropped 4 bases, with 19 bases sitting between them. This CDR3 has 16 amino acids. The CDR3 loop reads CASSPAGGGGGETQYF. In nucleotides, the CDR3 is TGTGCCAGCAGCCCCGCCGGGGGAGGGGGGGGAGAGACCCAGTACTTC.